This TCR beta chain stems from a study of Ad26.COV2.S vaccination and SARS-CoV-2 variants. Across the whole study: A COV1001 Ad26.COV2.S trial-arm participant provided the sample.

This sample's treatment: about 20 received Ad26.COV2.S at low or high dose, single or two shots; several received placebo; per-sample allocation not given. At day 63 after the first vaccine or placebo injection, samples were drawn. Wuhan-strain SARS-CoV-2 spike was expressed by the Ad26 vector that made up the vaccine. Germline-derived CDR1 and CDR2 are LGHDT and YNNKEL (reference sequence). Trimming took off 1 base at V and 9 bases at J, with 16 bases between the two ends. The CDR3 totals 15 residues. Libraries were prepared by immunoSEQ multiplex PCR; TCRdb keeps only in-frame clonotypes and omits some of them. The sample comprises about 400,000 clones, 80% to 90% of which are singletons, and approximately 7% rests with the top ten.

The sample in question was peripheral blood, obtained in a trial of Ad26.COV2.S vaccine versus placebo. The source of this sequence is a person between 18 and 60 years old who received the Ad26.COV2.S COVID-19 vaccine or a placebo. The chain uses TRBV3-1 (or the pseudogene TRBV3-2) and TRBJ2-1, with D maybe TRBD2 (5 bases). For the CDR3, the DNA is TGTGCCAGCAGCCAAGCGGGCAGCAACCGGGGTGAGCAGTTCTTC. Residues: CASSQAGSNRGEQFF.